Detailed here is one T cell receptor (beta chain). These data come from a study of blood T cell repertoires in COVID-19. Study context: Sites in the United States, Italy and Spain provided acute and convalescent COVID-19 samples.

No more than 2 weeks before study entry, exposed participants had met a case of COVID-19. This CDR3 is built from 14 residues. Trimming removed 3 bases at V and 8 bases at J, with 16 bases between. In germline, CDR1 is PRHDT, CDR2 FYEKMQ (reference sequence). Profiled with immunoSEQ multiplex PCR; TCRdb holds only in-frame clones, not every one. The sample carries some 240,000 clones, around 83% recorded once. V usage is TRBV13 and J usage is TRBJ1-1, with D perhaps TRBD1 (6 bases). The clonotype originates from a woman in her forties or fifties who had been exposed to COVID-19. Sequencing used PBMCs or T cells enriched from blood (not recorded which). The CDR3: CASSFVGAEGEAFF. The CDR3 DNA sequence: TGTGCCAGCAGCTTTGTGGGGGCCGAAGGCGAAGCTTTCTTT.